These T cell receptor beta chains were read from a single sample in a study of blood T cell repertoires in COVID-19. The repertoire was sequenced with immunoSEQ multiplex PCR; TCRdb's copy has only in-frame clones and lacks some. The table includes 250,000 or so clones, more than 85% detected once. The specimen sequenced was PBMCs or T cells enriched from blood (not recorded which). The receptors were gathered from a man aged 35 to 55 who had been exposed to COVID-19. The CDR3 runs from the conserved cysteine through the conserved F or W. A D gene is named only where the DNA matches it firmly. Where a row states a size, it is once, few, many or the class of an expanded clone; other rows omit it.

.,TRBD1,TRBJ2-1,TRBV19,CASTLRVPGQEAFF,TGTGCCAGTACCCTAAGAGTCCCGGGACAGGAGGCGTTCTTC
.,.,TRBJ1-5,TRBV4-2,CASSQGTGPNDSNQPQHF,TGTGCCAGCAGCCAAGGAACAGGACCTAACGATAGCAATCAGCCCCAGCATTTT
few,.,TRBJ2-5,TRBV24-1,CATSDPPGETQYF,TGTGCCACCAGTGACCCACCGGGTGAGACCCAGTACTTC
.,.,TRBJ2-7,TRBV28,CASSSLAEQYF,TGTGCCAGCAGTTCTCTAGCGGAGCAGTACTTC
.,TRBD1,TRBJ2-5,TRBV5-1,CASSSGQGIQETQYF,TGCGCCAGCAGCTCCGGACAGGGGATACAAGAGACCCAGTACTTC
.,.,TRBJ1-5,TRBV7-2,CASSPEESQPQHF,TGTGCCAGCAGCCCTGAAGAGAGTCAGCCCCAGCATTTT
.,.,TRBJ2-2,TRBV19,CASSMVGQVTGELFF,TGTGCCAGTAGTATGGTGGGGCAGGTCACCGGGGAGCTGTTTTTT
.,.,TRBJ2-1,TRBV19,CASSSGDSYNEQFF,TGTGCCAGTAGTAGCGGAGATTCCTACAATGAGCAGTTCTTC
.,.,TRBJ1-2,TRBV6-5,CASASDSFPYGYTF,TGTGCCAGCGCCTCGGACAGTTTCCCCTATGGCTACACCTTC
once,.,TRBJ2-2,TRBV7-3,CASSLTAAGELFF,TGTGCCAGCAGCTTGACTGCCGCCGGGGAGCTGTTTTTT
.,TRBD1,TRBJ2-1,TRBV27,CASSKDRAGYNEQFF,TGTGCCAGCAGTAAGGACAGGGCGGGCTACAATGAGCAGTTCTTC
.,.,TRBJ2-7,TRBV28,CASTPQRRVYSYEQYF,TGTGCCAGCACCCCCCAACGGCGGGTCTACTCCTACGAGCAGTACTTC
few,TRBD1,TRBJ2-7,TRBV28,CASSRDRRVDEQYF,TGTGCCAGCAGCCGGGACAGGAGGGTCGACGAGCAGTACTTC
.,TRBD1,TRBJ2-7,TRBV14,CASSPSATGGFEQYF,TGTGCCAGCAGCCCATCCGCGACAGGGGGATTTGAGCAGTACTTC
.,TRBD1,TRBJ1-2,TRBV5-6,CASSPRDRIFYGYTF,TGTGCCAGCAGCCCACGGGACAGGATCTTCTATGGCTACACCTTC
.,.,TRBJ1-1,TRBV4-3,CASSQREGTEAFF,TGCGCCAGCAGCCAACGGGAAGGGACTGAAGCTTTCTTT
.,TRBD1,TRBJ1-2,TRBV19,CASRRAQTGDYGYTF,TGTGCCAGTCGAAGAGCCCAGACAGGGGATTATGGCTACACCTTC
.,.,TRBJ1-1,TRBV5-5,CASIAPRGRTEAFF,TGTGCCAGCATCGCACCCAGGGGTCGCACTGAAGCTTTCTTT
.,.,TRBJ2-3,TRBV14,CASSQRPTELHSTDTQYF,TGTGCCAGCAGCCAAAGACCCACGGAGTTACATAGCACAGATACGCAGTATTTT
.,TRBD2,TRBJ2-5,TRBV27,CASSHRAGGETQYF,TGTGCCAGCAGTCATCGTGCGGGAGGTGAGACCCAGTACTTC
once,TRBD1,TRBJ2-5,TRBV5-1,CASSAGTGGVKTQYF,TGCGCCAGCAGCGCCGGGACAGGGGGCGTGAAGACCCAGTACTTC
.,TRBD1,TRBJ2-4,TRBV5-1,CASSSGTALRLQAKNIQYF,TGCGCCAGCAGTTCCGGGACAGCCCTCCGACTACAAGCCAAAAACATTCAGTACTTC
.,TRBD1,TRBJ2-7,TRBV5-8,CASSLRDRDYEQYF,TGTGCCAGCAGCTTGCGGGACAGAGACTACGAGCAGTACTTC
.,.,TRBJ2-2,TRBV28,CASNWDTYTGELFF,TGTGCCAGCAACTGGGACACCTACACCGGGGAGCTGTTTTTT
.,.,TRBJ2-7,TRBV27,CASSLVGGPNEQYF,TGTGCCAGCAGTTTGGTGGGGGGTCCCAACGAGCAGTACTTC
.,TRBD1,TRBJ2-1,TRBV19,CASSIAGGGSEQFF,TGTGCCAGTAGTATTGCAGGGGGTGGCAGTGAGCAGTTCTTC
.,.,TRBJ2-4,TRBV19,CASSSGEGGNIQYF,TGTGCCAGTAGTAGCGGAGAAGGTGGAAACATTCAGTACTTC
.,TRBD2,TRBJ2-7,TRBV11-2,CASSFGLAVSYEQYF,TGTGCCAGCAGCTTCGGACTAGCGGTCTCCTACGAGCAGTACTTC
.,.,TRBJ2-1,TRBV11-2,CASSLGRASLIYNEQFF,TGTGCCAGCAGCTTAGGCCGCGCTAGCCTCATCTACAATGAGCAGTTCTTC
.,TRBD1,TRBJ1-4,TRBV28,CASSLWDRGHEKLFF,TGTGCCAGCAGTCTCTGGGACAGGGGGCATGAAAAACTGTTTTTT
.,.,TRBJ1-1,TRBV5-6,CASSHWTENTEAFF,TGTGCCAGCAGCCACTGGACAGAGAACACTGAAGCTTTCTTT
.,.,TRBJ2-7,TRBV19,CASSPSLAPAYEQYF,TGTGCCAGTAGTCCGTCTCTAGCGCCTGCCTACGAGCAGTACTTC
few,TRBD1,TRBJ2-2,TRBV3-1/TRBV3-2,CASSRDREPLDTGELFF,TGTGCCAGCAGCCGCGACAGGGAGCCCTTGGACACCGGGGAGCTGTTTTTT
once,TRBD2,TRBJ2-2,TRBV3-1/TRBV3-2,CASSPSGRELFF,TGTGCCAGCAGCCCTAGCGGGAGGGAGCTGTTTTTT
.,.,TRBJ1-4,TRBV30,CAWSVYRSEKLFF,TGTGCCTGGAGTGTTTACAGGAGTGAAAAACTGTTTTTT
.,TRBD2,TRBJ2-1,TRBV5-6,CASSPGTSGGRGWNEQFF,TGTGCCAGCAGTCCCGGGACTAGCGGGGGGAGGGGTTGGAATGAGCAGTTCTTC
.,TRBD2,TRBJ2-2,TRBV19,CASSIVLLAGDTGELFF,TGTGCCAGTAGTATAGTCCTACTAGCGGGAGACACCGGGGAGCTGTTTTTT
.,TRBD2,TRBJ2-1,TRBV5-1,CASSPGTSGSNEQFF,TGCGCCAGCAGCCCTGGGACTAGCGGGAGTAATGAGCAGTTCTTC
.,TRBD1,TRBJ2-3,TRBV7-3,CASSKTGAGTDTQYF,TGTGCCAGCAGCAAGACAGGGGCGGGCACAGATACGCAGTATTTT
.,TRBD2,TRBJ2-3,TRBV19,CASSKGVAGRWADTQYF,TGTGCCAGTAGTAAGGGGGTAGCGGGAAGGTGGGCAGATACGCAGTATTTT
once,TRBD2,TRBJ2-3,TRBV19,CASSVIAGGRADTQYF,TGTGCCAGTAGTGTCATAGCGGGAGGGCGAGCAGATACGCAGTATTTT
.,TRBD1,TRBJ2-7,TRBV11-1,CASSRVGDSLGNEQYF,TGTGCCAGCAGCCGAGTAGGGGACAGCCTGGGGAACGAGCAGTACTTC
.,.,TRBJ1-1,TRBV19,CASRSAGENTEAFF,TGTGCCAGTAGGTCCGCAGGGGAGAACACTGAAGCTTTCTTT
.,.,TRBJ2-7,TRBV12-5,CASGLDAVTYEQYF,TGTGCTAGTGGTTTGGACGCAGTTACCTACGAGCAGTACTTC
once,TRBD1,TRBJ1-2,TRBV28,CASSGGQGRYGYTF,TGTGCCAGCAGTGGGGGACAGGGACGTTATGGCTACACCTTC
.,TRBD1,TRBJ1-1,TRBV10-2,CASSDLPDRVNTEAFF,TGCGCCAGCAGTGACCTCCCGGACAGGGTGAACACTGAAGCTTTCTTT
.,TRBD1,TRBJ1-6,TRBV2,CASRQTGSSYNSPLHF,TGTGCCAGCCGACAGACAGGGAGCTCCTATAATTCACCCCTCCACTTT
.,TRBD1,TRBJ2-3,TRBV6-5,CASSYSIGGSDTQYF,TGTGCCAGCAGTTACTCGATAGGGGGCTCAGATACGCAGTATTTT
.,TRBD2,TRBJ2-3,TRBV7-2,CASSGGLAGVRDTQYF,TGTGCCAGCAGCGGGGGACTAGCGGGAGTTAGAGATACGCAGTATTTT
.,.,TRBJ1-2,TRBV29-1,CSLTTGPQDDYTF,TGCAGCTTAACTACCGGCCCTCAAGACGACTACACCTTC
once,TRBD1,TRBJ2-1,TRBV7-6,CASSLESWTGYVFGNEQFF,TGTGCCAGCAGCTTAGAAAGTTGGACAGGGTATGTGTTTGGCAATGAGCAGTTCTTC